The 11 T cell receptor beta chains given below trace back to one sample, sequenced in a study of tumor-infiltrating lymphocytes in primary liver carcinoma. Total RNA and DNA came together from approximately 22-30 mg of bulk tissue without cell sorting. TCR beta cDNA came from about 470 ng total RNA, primed with a constant-region primer. A slightly modified ARM-PCR protocol with three nested multiplex PCR rounds produced these TCR beta libraries. TRBV1-TRBV30 forward primers paired with a C-beta reverse primer were used in the first two PCR rounds, which ran approximately 11 cycles each. TCRdb reprocessed the multiplex PCR reads with MiXCR, giving one entry per CDR3 protein. The sample includes approximately 30,000 distinct CDR3 sequences, approximately 76% seen only once; the top ten take roughly 30%. Sequenced sample: liver tumor tissue from sampling region 3. Subset reported: tumor region T3, left-lateral pole. These receptors all stem from a woman aged 30 to 39 with primary liver carcinoma and hepatitis B virus infection.

About this clonotype: Since no conserved phenylalanine or tryptophan closes the CDR3, a read error is the likely cause. The chain carries TRBV4-2 and TRBJ2-7; 8 nucleotides match TRBD2. Germline-derived CDR1 and CDR2 are LGHNA and YNFKEQ. The CDR3 runs to 18 residues. Losses at the gene ends were 3 bases for V and 6 bases for J; bases not matched to a gene: 19. CDR3 sequence reads: CASSQEHLGRGGPREQYY. The CDR3 bases are TGTGCCAGCAGCCAGGAACACTTAGGACGGGGGGGACCGCGCGAGCAGTACTAC.

V and J are TRBV5-4 and TRBJ2-3; possibly TRBD1 for D (5 bases). V shed 9 bases and J shed 4 bases, with 27 bases lying between them. The CDR3 length is 17 residues. Germline CDR1 reads SGHNT; CDR2 reads YYREEE (reference sequence). The CDR3 coding sequence is TGTGCCATCAACGTAGACGGACACCCTCCACCCGCAGATACGCAGTATTTT. This encodes CAINVDGHPPPADTQYF.

As to this clonotype: A much bigger clone sits one base away, suggesting this may be a read error. The genes are TRBV28 and TRBJ1-1; D is possibly TRBD1 (6 bases). V was shortened by 6 bases and J by 8 bases, with 16 bases between the two germline ends. CDR1 and CDR2 from the germline V gene are MDHEN and SYDVKM. This CDR3 contains 13 residues. CDR3 DNA: TGTGCCAGCAGCCTACCTAGGGGGACAGAAGCTTTCTTT. Translated: CASSLPRGTEAFF.

Worth noting for this clonotype: An end of the junction differs from the germline gene, which may be a read error. V usage is TRBV28 and J usage is TRBJ2-7; 8 bases are shared with TRBD2. The V gene's germline CDR1 is MDHEN and CDR2 SYDVKM. This CDR3 spans 16 amino acids. The DNA for the CDR3 is TGTGCCAACAGTTTTTTGGGACTAGTGGGAGCTGGCGAGCAGTACTTC. This sequence encodes CANSFLGLVGAGEQYF.

A note on this clonotype: At one end, the junction sequence differs from germline, possibly due to a read error. This sequence joins TRBV12-3 or TRBV12-4 and TRBJ1-3; maybe TRBD1 (5 bases). The CDR3 is 11 residues long. Written as DNA, the CDR3 is TGTGCCGCCAGGGCCGGAAACGCCATATATTTC. Protein sequence: CAARAGNAIYF.

For this clonotype: At one end the junction does not follow the germline gene, possibly because of a read error. J is TRBJ1-5 and V is TRBV6-1; TRBD1 agrees at 9 bases. This CDR3 has 18 residues. The V gene's germline CDR1 is MNHNS and CDR2 SASEGT. CDR3 DNA: TGTGCCAACAGTGAAAGACCTCCCGGGACAGGGCGCAATCAGCCCCAGCATTTT. Its translation: CANSERPPGTGRNQPQHF.

In the case of this clonotype: A much bigger clone sits one base away, suggesting this may be a read error. It is likely a read error, because the conserved phenylalanine at the end of the CDR3 is missing. V gene TRBV2 combines with J gene TRBJ2-2; D gene unclear. Germline-derived CDR1 and CDR2 are SNHLY and FYNNEI. The CDR3 extends over 15 amino acids. V was shortened by 3 bases and J by 4 bases, with 12 bases between the two germline ends. The CDR3 DNA is TGTGCCAGCAGTGATAAGTGGTCCGGCACCGGGGAGCTGTTTATT. Amino acids: CASSDKWSGTGELFI.

Note on this clonotype: A much bigger clone sits one base away, suggesting this may be a read error. The chain combines TRBV10-3 with TRBJ2-1; no firm D call. The germline V gene has CDR1 ENHRY and CDR2 SYGVKD. Trimming took off 7 bases at V and 7 bases at J, with 11 bases between the two ends. The CDR3 runs to 12 residues. This CDR3 is CAINELENEQFF. In nucleotides, the CDR3 is TGTGCCATCAATGAATTAGAGAATGAGCAGTTCTTC.

This clonotype was recorded many times. The chain joins TRBV11-2 to TRBJ1-6, with D uncertain. The V gene lost 8 bases and the J gene lost 4 bases, with 9 bases spanning the gap. Germline V gives CDR1 SGHAT, CDR2 FQNNGV. The CDR3 is 13 amino acids. The CDR3 coding sequence is TGTGCCAGCCGCGGATGGTATAATTCACCCCTCCACTTT. Translated, it gives CASRGWYNSPLHF.

The V call is TRBV5-1, the J call TRBJ2-2; D may be TRBD2 (5 bases). V was cut by 0 bases and J by 13 bases, with 19 bases left in between. The germline CDR1 and CDR2 sequences are SGHRS and YFSETQ. The CDR3 consists of 15 residues. DNA for the CDR3: TGCGCCAGCAGCTTGGCGGGGAGAGGAACCGGGCTGCTGTTTTTT. It specifies CASSLAGRGTGLLFF.

This clonotype was recorded once. An end of the junction does not agree with germline; a read error may underlie this. The chain uses TRBV11-3 and TRBJ2-5, with 9 nucleotides matching TRBD1. The CDR3 is 14 amino acids. Germline CDR1 is SGHNT and CDR2 is YENEEA. The DNA for the CDR3 is TGTGCCAGCAGCCGACACAGGGGGCGAGAGTCCCAGTACTTC. As protein: CASSRHRGRESQYF.